This entry concerns a single TCR beta chain. The target antigen is unknown. Germline CDR1 reads SGDLS; CDR2 reads YYNGEE. V was shortened by 4 bases and J by 4 bases, with 11 bases between the two germline ends. This CDR3 is 13 amino acids long. Proliferating CFSE-low MLR cells were sequenced to define alloreactive TCRbeta sequences. Stimulators were graft donor PBMCs, splenocytes, lymph-node cells, or third-party PBMCs for pre-transplant recipient cells. This sample stems from a study of T cell clones after liver transplantation. Study-wide background: Three of eight recipients were HCV-positive; others had non-autoimmune, non-viral indications.

Broader study findings: The donor-reactive repertoire was only partly measurable in two subjects, lacking donor cells.

TCRdb's table, derived via immunoSEQ multiplex PCR, lists solely in-frame clones and lacks some. The repertoire has about 4,800 clones, over 20% of them found once; the top ten carry 14%. The V and J genes are TRBV9 and TRBJ1-1, with TRBD1 as a possible D gene (6 bases). This TCR was recovered from a human patient who received a liver transplant. Some of the T cells might come from the graft donor. Specimen: CD4+ T cells from cultured PBMCs. The chain's CDR3 is CASSSTGFTEAFF. The DNA for the CDR3 is TGTGCCAGCAGCTCAACAGGGTTCACTGAAGCTTTCTTT.